This note documents a single T cell receptor beta chain sequence. Its antigen is unidentified. TCRdb's table, derived via immunoSEQ multiplex PCR, lists solely in-frame clones and lacks some. The table includes 65,000 to 70,000 clones, roughly 89% detected once. The record originates from a study of OX40 agonist ivuxolimab in advanced cancers. Broader study findings: Among patients with partial responses at 0.1-3.0 mg/kg, clonal expansion was among the lowest.

The junction had 8 bases not matched to a gene; V was cut back by 5 bases and J by 6 bases. This CDR3 region has 17 residues. From germline, CDR1 is SGHAT and CDR2 FQNNGV. V usage is TRBV11-2 and J usage is TRBJ2-2; 14 bases match TRBD2. The source is an adult with an advanced solid tumor such as melanoma, head and neck, liver or kidney cancer. The input for sequencing was CD4+ or CD8+ T cells sorted from blood, taken in a trial of the OX40 agonist ivuxolimab. The CDR3 DNA reads as TGTGCCAGCAGCGGGACTAGCGGGAGAGTCGGATCCGGGGAGCTGTTTTTT. It translates to CASSGTSGRVGSGELFF.